This is a list of T cell receptor beta chains from one sample in a study of OX40 agonist ivuxolimab in advanced cancers. Method: immunoSEQ multiplex PCR; TCRdb's copy keeps in-frame clones and lacks some. The sample contains approximately 130,000 clones, 90% of which appear only once. The source was CD4+ or CD8+ T cells sorted from blood, collected in a trial of the OX40 agonist ivuxolimab. These receptors were collected from an adult with an advanced solid tumor such as melanoma, head and neck, liver or kidney cancer. The CDR3 runs from the conserved cysteine through the conserved F or W. A D gene is named only where the DNA matches it firmly. Expanded clones get a size class; other rows say once, few or many, or leave the size out.

J gene	V gene	clone size	D gene	CDR3 protein	CDR3 DNA
TRBJ2-1	TRBV28	-	-	CATSGGLGDEQFF	TGTGCCACCAGCGGCGGTTTGGGAGATGAGCAGTTCTTC
TRBJ2-7	TRBV7-8	-	TRBD1	CASSLGLPGGRYEQYF	TGTGCCAGCAGCTTAGGTTTGCCAGGGGGCAGGTACGAGCAGTACTTC
TRBJ1-2	TRBV10-3	-	TRBD1	CAISEGEDRASRGYTF	TGTGCCATCAGTGAGGGGGAGGACAGGGCGTCTCGGGGCTACACCTTC
TRBJ2-1	TRBV19	-	-	CASSSIKTTSYNEQFF	TGTGCCAGTAGTTCGATAAAGACAACGTCCTACAATGAGCAGTTCTTC
TRBJ2-5	TRBV6-5	-	-	CASSLFYQETQYF	TGTGCCAGCAGCCTCTTCTACCAAGAGACCCAGTACTTC
TRBJ1-4	TRBV28	once	-	CASSLMVGVGEKLFF	TGTGCCAGCAGTTTAATGGTGGGGGTAGGTGAAAAACTGTTTTTT
TRBJ1-5	TRBV30	-	-	CAWSPDPHSTGNQPQHF	TGTGCCTGGAGCCCGGACCCGCATTCGACGGGCAATCAGCCCCAGCATTTT
TRBJ2-1	TRBV21-1	-	-	CASSKPLTGVIWDEQFF	TGTGCCAGCAGCAAACCCCTCACAGGGGTGATATGGGATGAGCAGTTCTTC
TRBJ1-1	TRBV6-5	-	-	CASSPREVSEAFF	TGTGCCAGCAGCCCCAGGGAGGTTAGTGAAGCTTTCTTT
TRBJ2-2	TRBV9	-	-	CASSHRGLETGELFF	TGTGCCAGCAGTCACCGCGGACTGGAAACCGGGGAGCTGTTTTTT
TRBJ2-3	TRBV19	-	-	CASSIRDTQYF	TGTGCCAGTAGTATAAGGGATACGCAGTATTTT
TRBJ2-3	TRBV28	-	-	CASRVERGSTDTQYF	TGTGCCAGCAGAGTAGAGAGGGGTAGCACAGATACGCAGTATTTT
TRBJ2-7	TRBV6-5	-	-	CASSYAPRVKQYF	TGTGCCAGCAGTTACGCCCCGAGGGTTAAACAGTACTTC
TRBJ2-1	TRBV25-1	-	TRBD2	CASSEKLAGSSSYNEQFF	TGTGCCAGCAGTGAAAAACTAGCGGGATCGAGCTCCTACAATGAGCAGTTCTTC
TRBJ1-2	TRBV4-1	-	-	CASSQDSRVQEGYTF	TGCGCCAGCAGCCAAGATTCGAGGGTGCAAGAGGGCTACACCTTC
TRBJ1-5	TRBV19	-	-	CASSIPGASNQPQHF	TGTGCCAGTAGTATTCCCGGGGCTAGCAATCAGCCCCAGCATTTT
TRBJ1-5	TRBV27	-	-	CASRRGGGDNQPQHF	TGTGCCAGCAGAAGGGGGGGTGGTGACAATCAGCCCCAGCATTTT
TRBJ2-7	TRBV29-1	-	-	CSVAASSLSEQYF	TGCAGCGTTGCCGCTTCGAGCCTGAGTGAGCAGTACTTC
TRBJ2-2	TRBV21-1	-	-	CASSKTGELFF	TGTGCCAGCAGCAAAACCGGGGAGCTGTTTTTT
TRBJ1-2	TRBV6-1	-	TRBD1	CASRSTGNYGYTF	TGTGCCAGTCGATCGACAGGGAACTATGGCTACACCTTC
TRBJ1-1	TRBV28	-	-	CASSENRDEAFF	TGTGCCAGCAGCGAGAACAGGGATGAAGCTTTCTTT
TRBJ2-5	TRBV5-4	-	-	CASSLPQGGAETQYF	TGTGCCAGCAGCTTACCTCAGGGAGGCGCGGAGACCCAGTACTTC
TRBJ2-2	TRBV13	once	-	CASSFRPSITGELFF	TGTGCCAGCAGCTTCAGGCCCTCGATCACCGGGGAGCTGTTTTTT
TRBJ1-1	TRBV6-6	-	-	CASSRNRAMNTEAFF	TGTGCCAGCAGTCGAAACAGGGCTATGAACACTGAAGCTTTCTTT
TRBJ2-1	TRBV5-4	-	-	CASTLPGAHGEQFF	TGTGCCAGCACCCTGCCGGGGGCCCACGGCGAGCAGTTCTTC
TRBJ2-7	TRBV30	-	TRBD2	CAWSVAGGHRGEQYF	TGTGCCTGGAGCGTAGCGGGAGGGCATCGTGGCGAGCAGTACTTC
TRBJ1-1	TRBV20-1	once	-	CSALPETEAFF	TGCAGTGCTCTGCCGGAGACTGAAGCTTTCTTT
TRBJ1-2	TRBV6-5	-	-	CASAEWRGNGYTF	TGTGCCAGCGCCGAGTGGAGGGGCAATGGCTACACCTTC
TRBJ2-5	TRBV5-1	-	TRBD2	CASSLARTGLAGETQYF	TGCGCCAGCAGCTTGGCCAGAACCGGACTAGCGGGAGAGACCCAGTACTTC
TRBJ2-7	TRBV5-6	-	TRBD1	CASSTGGGNEQYF	TGTGCCAGCAGCACAGGGGGCGGAAACGAGCAGTACTTC
TRBJ2-7	TRBV18	-	-	CASSPPSGISYEQYF	TGTGCCAGCTCACCACCTTCGGGGATCTCCTACGAGCAGTACTTC
TRBJ2-7	TRBV11-2	-	-	CASAGGISYEQYF	TGTGCCAGCGCAGGGGGGATCTCCTACGAGCAGTACTTC
TRBJ2-3	TRBV29-1	-	TRBD1	CSVQGDTDTQYF	TGCAGCGTTCAGGGGGATACAGATACGCAGTATTTT
TRBJ2-7	TRBV18	-	TRBD2	CASSPGGSPPEQYF	TGTGCCAGCTCACCCGGCGGGAGCCCGCCCGAGCAGTACTTC
TRBJ1-5	TRBV28	-	-	CASSSGALGNQPQHF	TGTGCCAGCAGTTCCGGGGCCCTCGGCAATCAGCCCCAGCATTTT